What follows are 18 T cell receptor beta chains derived from one specimen sequenced in a study of neoadjuvant anti-PD-1 for oral cavity cancer. The method was immunoSEQ multiplex PCR; TCRdb's version includes in-frame clones alone and lacks a portion of them. Among approximately 4,300 clones listed, nearly 60% were seen once. Sequences were derived from tumor tissue, sampled before nivolumab (anti-PD-1) treatment. The receptors come from a person aged 35-79 years with oral cavity squamous cell carcinoma.

The V call is TRBV5-1, the J call TRBJ1-1; D gene ambiguous. From germline, CDR1 is SGHRS and CDR2 YFSETQ. CDR3 size: 19 residues. V was cut by 4 bases and J by 1 base, with 26 bases left in between. CDR3 coding DNA: TGCGCCAGCAGCCTTGGCCCTATCAGTAGCCTAAGACCGAACACTGAAGCTTTCTTT. Translating it yields CASSLGPISSLRPNTEAFF.

The gene calls are TRBV7-9 and TRBJ1-2, with D maybe TRBD1 (6 bases). V dropped 1 base and J dropped 3 bases, with 15 bases sitting between them. The CDR3 covers 16 residues. Germline V CDR1 and CDR2: SEHNR, FQNEAQ (reference sequence). The CDR3 DNA sequence: TGTGCCAGCAGCTTAGGGATTTACAGGGAGCACTATGGCTACACCTTC. Its protein product is CASSLGIYREHYGYTF.

This clone is labeled as medium-sized (0.01 to 0.1%). This sequence joins TRBV6-1 and TRBJ2-7, with 10 nucleotides matching TRBD2. CDR3 length: 16 amino acids. Germline assignment: CDR1 MNHNS and CDR2 SASEGT. V dropped 2 bases and J dropped 2; count of bases not matched to a gene: 6. Here the CDR3 reads CASSESSSGRAYEQYF. The CDR3 nucleotides are TGTGCCAGCAGTGAAAGCTCTAGCGGGAGAGCCTACGAGCAGTACTTC.

V gene TRBV11-2 combines with J gene TRBJ2-7; a weak D match, TRBD1 (6 bases). The CDR3 consists of 15 residues. Between the trimmed V and J ends, which lost 5 bases and 2 bases, there was a span of 16 bases. Germline loops: CDR1 SGHAT, CDR2 FQNNGV. The CDR3 DNA reads as TGTGCCAGCAGCCGCAGTGGGACATTAACCTACGAGCAGTACTTC. Translation: CASSRSGTLTYEQYF.

This clone was seen a single time. The chain links TRBV5-4 to TRBJ1-1; a weak D match, TRBD1 (6 bases). V was cut by 5 bases and J by 5 bases, with 16 bases left in between. The germline V gene encodes CDR1 SGHNT and CDR2 YYREEE (reference sequence). The CDR3 runs 14 residues. This CDR3 is CASSWGAGKTEAFF. The CDR3 DNA reads TGTGCCAGCAGTTGGGGGGCTGGGAAGACTGAAGCTTTCTTT.

CDR3 DNA: TGCGCCAGCACCCCCGATAGCGGGAGTTCCGAGCAGTACTTC. It encodes CASTPDSGSSEQYF. J is TRBJ2-7 and V is TRBV10-2; the match to TRBD2 covers 9 bases. Losses at the gene ends were 7 bases for V and 6 bases for J; bases not matched to a gene: 10. The CDR3 extends over 14 amino acids. Germline CDR1 and CDR2: WSHSY and SAAADI.

The gene calls are TRBV5-8 and TRBJ2-5, with 8 bases identical to TRBD2. Germline lookup yields CDR1 SGHTS and CDR2 YDEGEE. Trimming removed 0 bases from V and 5 bases from J; junction bases left unmatched: 3. This CDR3 spans 14 amino acids. CDR3 protein: CASSLAGGEETQYF. CDR3 sequence (DNA): TGTGCCAGCAGCTTGGCCGGGGGGGAGGAGACCCAGTACTTC.

The V call is TRBV6-5, the J call TRBJ1-4, with a tentative D call TRBD1 (6 bases). There are 16 residues in the CDR3. Germline V gene sequence: CDR1 MNHEY, CDR2 SVGAGI. V was shortened by 0 bases and J by 10 bases, with 18 bases between the two germline ends. Here the CDR3 reads CASSYSSARTEGKLFF. The DNA for the CDR3 is TGTGCCAGCAGTTACTCGTCAGCGAGGACAGAAGGAAAACTGTTTTTT.

V and J are TRBV19 and TRBJ1-3; D gene unclear. This CDR3 contains 12 residues. Germline CDR1 is LNHDA and CDR2 is SQIVND (reference sequence). With 10 bases removed from V and 2 bases from J, the gap between germline ends came to 9 bases. For the CDR3, the DNA is TGTGCCACCATCTCAGCTGGAAACACCATATATTTT. Translating it yields CATISAGNTIYF.

In its sample, this clone ranks as large. The chain recombines TRBV7-9 with TRBJ1-2, with D possibly TRBD1 on 5 matching bases. V gave up 1 base and J gave up 7 bases, with 19 bases separating them. In germline, CDR1 is SEHNR, CDR2 FQNEAQ (reference sequence). The CDR3 extends over 16 amino acids. The CDR3 DNA follows: TGTGCCAGCAGCTTAGTATTGGGGACGGACGCTTTTGGCTACACCTTC. Translation gives CASSLVLGTDAFGYTF.

V and J are TRBV9 and TRBJ2-3, with 15 bases matching TRBD2. The junction had 3 bases not matched to a gene; V was cut back by 0 bases and J by 1 base. The germline CDR1 and CDR2 sequences are SGDLS and YYNGEE. This CDR3 contains 18 residues. The CDR3 DNA reads TGTGCCAGCAGCGTAGAGGGACTAGCGGGGGGACGCACAGATACGCAGTATTTT. Amino acid sequence: CASSVEGLAGGRTDTQYF.

This clone was counted only a few times. V is TRBV30 and J is TRBJ2-6, with a tentative D call TRBD1 (6 bases). Germline values: CDR1 GTSNPN, CDR2 SVGIG (reference sequence). The CDR3 runs to 16 residues. V lost 5 bases, J lost 0 bases, and 14 bases lay in between. The DNA of the CDR3 is TGTGCCTGGGAACAGGGACCAAGCTCTGGGGCCAACGTCCTGACTTTC. Protein: CAWEQGPSSGANVLTF.

In its sample, this clone was seen a few times. This chain joins TRBV7-9 and TRBJ2-3, with D unresolved. Germline V gives CDR1 SEHNR, CDR2 FQNEAQ (reference sequence). The CDR3 consists of 12 residues. V shed 10 bases and J shed 2 bases, with 10 bases lying between them. The CDR3 protein is CATRILTDTQYF. The CDR3 DNA is TGTGCCACTCGGATACTCACAGATACGCAGTATTTT.

V is TRBV28 and J is TRBJ2-1; 10 bases line up with TRBD2. The CDR3 runs to 15 residues. From germline, CDR1 is MDHEN and CDR2 SYDVKM. V was pared by 3 bases and J by 8 bases, with 7 bases of the junction left unmatched. The CDR3 DNA reads TGTGCCAGCAGTTTGGCGGGACTAGCGAGGGATGAGCAGTTCTTC. Amino acid sequence: CASSLAGLARDEQFF.

Only a few counts were recorded for this clone. CDR3 coding DNA: TGTGCCAGTAGTATAGAAGACGGACTTGCAACTAATGAAAAACTGTTTTTT. Translated: CASSIEDGLATNEKLFF. The chain links TRBV19 to TRBJ1-4, with D uncertain. Trimming shortened V by 0 bases and J by 0 bases, and 11 bases separated the two germline ends. The CDR3 is 17 residues long. Germline CDR1 reads LNHDA; CDR2 reads SQIVND (reference sequence).

This rearrangement joins TRBV14 to TRBJ2-3, with a tentative D call TRBD1 (6 bases). The V and J ends lost 3 bases and 5 bases respectively, with 18 bases between them. CDR3 length: 16 amino acids. Per germline, CDR1 SGHDN and CDR2 FVKESK. In DNA form, the CDR3 reads TGTGCCAGCAGCCAGGGCTTCCTCGGACAGAAAGATACGCAGTATTTT. Protein: CASSQGFLGQKDTQYF.

This clone showed up just a few times. The rearrangement links TRBV19 to TRBJ1-6, with 7 bases aligning to TRBD1. Unmatched junction bases numbered 1, after V lost 10 bases and J lost 7 bases. The CDR3 extends over 11 amino acids. Germline V gene data show CDR1 as LNHDA and CDR2 as SQIVND (reference sequence). For the CDR3, the DNA is TGTGCCAACAGGGGAAATTCACCCCTCCACTTT. Encoded protein: CANRGNSPLHF.

The chain combines TRBV19 with TRBJ2-7; D may correspond to TRBD1 or TRBD2 (5 bases each). The CDR3 contains 14 residues. In germline, CDR1 is LNHDA, CDR2 SQIVND (reference sequence). V was shortened by 5 bases and J by 2 bases, with 13 bases between the two germline ends. The CDR3 nucleotides read TGTGCCAGTAGTTGGGGACCGAGGACCTACGAGCAGTACTTC. It specifies CASSWGPRTYEQYF.